Shown below are 18 T cell receptor beta chains from a single sample sequenced in a study of T cell repertoires in cytomegalovirus infection. TCRdb passed the reads through MiXCR, listing each CDR3 protein once. The table has about 300,000 distinct CDR3 sequences, over 20% seen once. Specimen: PBMCs. The receptors stem from a human donor in good health (CMV status not recorded). Some clones in this sample may be carry-over from other donors' samples.

V and J are TRBV20-1 and TRBJ2-2, with D uncertain. The CDR3 length is 17 residues. Deletions cut 2 bases from V and 1 base from J, with 17 bases between. Germline loops: CDR1 DFQATT, CDR2 SNEGSKA (reference sequence). The CDR3 region is CSARLDLDLGNTGELFF. DNA for the CDR3: TGCAGTGCTAGACTCGACCTTGACTTGGGGAACACCGGGGAGCTGTTTTTT.

This chain's CDR3 is CASSPILGTNEQYF. DNA for the CDR3: TGTGCCAGCAGCCCCATTCTCGGGACTAACGAGCAGTACTTC. V gene TRBV7-9 combines with J gene TRBJ2-7, with 7 bases aligning to TRBD2. CDR3 length equals 14 residues. Trimming cost V 5 bases and J 5 bases; bases outside gene matches: 9. CDR1 and CDR2 (germline): SEHNR, FQNEAQ (reference sequence). Drawing the rest from reference TRBV7-9 and TRBJ2-7, the complete variable domain is DTGVSQNPRHKITKRGQNVTFRCDPISEHNRLYWYRQTLGQGPEFLTYFQNEAQLEKSRLLSDRFSAERPKGSFSTLEIQRTEQGDSAMYLCASSPILGTNEQYFGPGTRLTVT.

This clonotype showed up many times. V is TRBV27 and J is TRBJ1-1; D may be TRBD1 (6 bases). CDR3 size: 16 residues. The V gene's germline CDR1 is MNHEY and CDR2 SMNVEV (reference sequence). Trimming shortened V by 0 bases and J by 1 base, and 12 bases separated the two germline ends. The CDR3 DNA is TGTGCCAGCAGTTTATCGGCAGGGGCCCCGAACACTGAAGCTTTCTTT. This translates into CASSLSAGAPNTEAFF.

The chain carries TRBV24-1 and TRBJ2-3, with TRBD1 matching over 7 bases. CDR3 length equals 16 residues. Per the germline V gene, CDR1 is KGHDR and CDR2 is SFDVKD. Trimming at V came to 2 bases and at J to 0 bases, leaving 4 bases not matched to a gene. The DNA of the CDR3 is TGTGCCACCAGTGATTCGCACAGGGGAAGCACAGATACGCAGTATTTT. Amino acids: CATSDSHRGSTDTQYF.

V usage is TRBV29-1 and J usage is TRBJ2-3; 15 bases agree with TRBD2. The J segment lost 3 bases and the V segment lost 6 bases, leaving 4 bases of the junction unmatched. CDR3 length: 15 residues. Germline V CDR1 and CDR2: SQVTM, ANQGSEA. This CDR3 reads CSVQGLAGGTDTQYF. CDR3 sequence (DNA): TGCAGCGTCCAGGGACTAGCGGGGGGAACAGATACGCAGTATTTT.

For this clonotype: This is likely a read error, given that the CDR3 carries no conserved phenylalanine or tryptophan at its end. The V gene is TRBV6-6, the J gene TRBJ2-4, with a possible D match to TRBD1 (5 bases). The germline V and J ends were trimmed by 2 bases and 3 bases, with 11 bases remaining between them. CDR1 is MNHNY and CDR2 is SVGAGI in the germline V gene (reference sequence). The CDR3 is made up of 15 amino acids. The DNA for the CDR3 is TGTGCCAGCAGTTACGGGCAGGGTGTCAAAAACATTCAGTACCTC. Translation: CASSYGQGVKNIQYL.

This clonotype was counted at least ten times. V and J are TRBV7-2 and TRBJ2-7, with TRBD2 matching 7 bases. In germline, CDR1 is SGHTA, CDR2 FQGNSA. The V gene end was trimmed by 1 base and the J gene end by 5 bases; junction bases not matched to a gene: 11. This CDR3 contains 16 residues. This CDR3 is CASSLGGGWEGDEQYF. In DNA, the CDR3 is TGTGCCAGCAGCTTAGGCGGTGGGTGGGAGGGTGACGAGCAGTACTTC. Full variable domain (outside the CDR3, taken from reference TRBV7-2 and TRBJ2-7): GAGVSQSPSNKVTEKGKDVELRCDPISGHTALYWYRQSLGQGLEFLIYFQGNSAPDKSGLPSDRFSAERTGGSVSTLTIQRTQQEDSAVYLCASSLGGGWEGDEQYFGPGTRLTVT.

This clonotype was detected only once. The chain is built from TRBV7-6 and TRBJ2-3; D is undetermined. Germline CDR1 is SGHVS and CDR2 is FNYEAQ. Trimming shortened V by 4 bases and J by 1 base, and 6 bases separated the two germline ends. The CDR3 is 13 residues long. The CDR3 sequence: CASSSTRTDTQYF. The DNA of the CDR3 is TGTGCCAGCAGCTCCACGCGCACAGATACGCAGTATTTT. Based on the CDR3 plus reference TRBV7-6 and TRBJ2-3, the full variable domain is GAGVSQSPRYKVTKRGQDVALRCDPISGHVSLYWYRQALGQGPEFLTYFNYEAQQDKSGLPNDRFSAERPEGSISTLTIQRTEQRDSAMYRCASSSTRTDTQYFGPGTRLTVL.

The V gene is TRBV7-9, the J gene TRBJ1-1; perhaps TRBD1 as D (5 bases). Trimming left V 2 bases short and J 7 bases short, with 14 bases between. The CDR3 loop spans 14 amino acids. Germline V gene lookup returns CDR1 SEHNR and CDR2 FQNEAQ (reference sequence). CDR3 nucleotides: TGTGCCAGCAGCTTACCCGGGGGGGACTTTGAAGCTTTCTTT. It codes for CASSLPGGDFEAFF.

This clonotype was counted at least ten times. The V gene is TRBV7-2, the J gene TRBJ2-3; a possible D gene is TRBD1 (5 bases). This CDR3 has 14 amino acids. In germline, CDR1 is SGHTA, CDR2 FQGNSA. With 5 bases removed from V and 1 base from J, the gap between germline ends came to 10 bases. The CDR3 reads CASSHRFRTDTQYF. DNA for the CDR3: TGTGCCAGCAGCCACAGGTTCCGCACAGATACGCAGTATTTT.

This clonotype has a handful of counts. The chain joins TRBV28 to TRBJ1-2; D unclear. The V gene's germline CDR1 is MDHEN and CDR2 SYDVKM. CDR3 length equals 15 residues. V gave up 4 bases and J gave up 3 bases, with 15 bases separating them. This CDR3 is CASSSGSPTDYGYTF. The CDR3, as DNA: TGTGCCAGCAGTTCCGGGTCCCCGACGGACTATGGCTACACCTTC.

There are a few counts of this clonotype. The chain has TRBV14 and TRBJ1-1; unclear D gene. The CDR3 is 14 amino acids. Trimming took off 4 bases at V and 6 bases at J, with 15 bases between the two ends. Per germline, CDR1 SGHDN and CDR2 FVKESK. CDR3 region: CASSRLNLGAEAFF. CDR3 sequence (DNA): TGTGCCAGCAGCCGACTCAACCTCGGCGCTGAAGCTTTCTTT.

This clonotype was detected only once. This rearrangement joins TRBV20-1 to TRBJ2-1; TRBD2 might be the D (6 bases). The V end was cut by 1 base, the J end by 0 bases, with 13 bases between. Germline CDR1 is DFQATT and CDR2 is SNEGSKA (reference sequence). CDR3 length: 16 amino acids. The CDR3 region has the DNA TGCAGTGCTAGAGGATTAAGGCGGGGCTCCTACAATGAGCAGTTCTTC. It encodes CSARGLRRGSYNEQFF.

V is TRBV19 and J is TRBJ2-7; 8 positions agree with TRBD1. This CDR3 is 16 amino acids long. The V gene end was trimmed by 5 bases and the J gene end by 0 bases; junction bases not matched to a gene: 9. Per germline, CDR1 LNHDA and CDR2 SQIVND (reference sequence). CDR3 protein: CASSSSPTGVSYEQYF. DNA for the CDR3: TGTGCCAGTAGTTCCTCCCCGACAGGGGTCTCCTACGAGCAGTACTTC. The whole variable domain, filled in from reference TRBV19 and TRBJ2-7, reads DGGITQSPKYLFRKEGQNVTLSCEQNLNHDAMYWYRQDPGQGLRLIYYSQIVNDFQKGDIAEGYSVSREKKESFPLTVTSAQKNPTAFYLCASSSSPTGVSYEQYFGPGTRLTVT.

This clonotype was seen a handful of times. V and J are TRBV28 and TRBJ1-5; TRBD1 might be the D (5 bases). The V and J ends lost 2 bases and 2 bases respectively, with 10 bases between them. Looked up from germline, CDR1 is MDHEN and CDR2 is SYDVKM. CDR3 length: 15 residues. CDR3 nucleotides: TGTGCCAGCAGTTTACAGGGACGCGGCAATCAGCCCCAGCATTTT. Translated: CASSLQGRGNQPQHF.

This clonotype was picked up a small number of times. This chain joins TRBV6-2 or TRBV6-3 and TRBJ2-4, with a tentative D call TRBD1 (6 bases). Germline V CDR1 and CDR2: MNHEY, SVGEGT. The CDR3 totals 15 residues. V was cut by 2 bases and J by 3 bases, with 11 bases left in between. The CDR3 here is CASSYPDSFKNIQYF. CDR3 sequence (DNA): TGTGCCAGCAGTTACCCGGACAGCTTCAAAAACATTCAGTACTTC.

This rearrangement joins TRBV4-1 to TRBJ2-2; 7 nucleotides align to TRBD1. Germline CDR1 is MGHRA and CDR2 is YSYEKL. The CDR3 covers 16 residues. Unmatched junction bases numbered 8, after V lost 4 bases and J lost 3 bases. CDR3 loop: CASSPSTGLDTGELFF. The CDR3 DNA reads as TGCGCCAGCAGCCCTTCGACAGGGTTAGACACCGGGGAGCTGTTTTTT.

This clonotype was seen a handful of times. This chain uses TRBV28 with TRBJ1-2, with D unclear. V gave up 6 bases and J gave up 1 base, with 3 bases separating them. Germline V lookup: CDR1 MDHEN, CDR2 SYDVKM. This CDR3 comprises 11 residues. The CDR3: CASRGNYGYTF. CDR3 sequence (DNA): TGTGCCAGCAGAGGTAACTATGGCTACACCTTC.